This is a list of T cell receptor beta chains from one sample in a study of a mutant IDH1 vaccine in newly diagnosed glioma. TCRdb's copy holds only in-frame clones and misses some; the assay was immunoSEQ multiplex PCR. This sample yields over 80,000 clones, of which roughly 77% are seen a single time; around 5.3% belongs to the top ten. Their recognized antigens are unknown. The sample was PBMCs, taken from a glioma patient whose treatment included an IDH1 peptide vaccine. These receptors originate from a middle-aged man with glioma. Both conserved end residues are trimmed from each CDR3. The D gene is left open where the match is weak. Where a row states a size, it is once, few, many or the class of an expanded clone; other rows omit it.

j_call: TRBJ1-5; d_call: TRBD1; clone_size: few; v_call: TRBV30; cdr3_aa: AWSLTGTGRQPQH
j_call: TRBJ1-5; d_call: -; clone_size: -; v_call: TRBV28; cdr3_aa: ASSQPTPPSEH
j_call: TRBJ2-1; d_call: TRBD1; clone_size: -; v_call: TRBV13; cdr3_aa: ASSPRQGPNNEQF
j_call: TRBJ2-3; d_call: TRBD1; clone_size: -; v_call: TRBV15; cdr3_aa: ATRGTGSLTDTQY
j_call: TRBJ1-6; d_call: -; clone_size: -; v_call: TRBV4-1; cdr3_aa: ASSQDPNMGYDNSPLH
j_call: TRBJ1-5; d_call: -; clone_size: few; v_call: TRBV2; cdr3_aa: ASSPMGNQPQH
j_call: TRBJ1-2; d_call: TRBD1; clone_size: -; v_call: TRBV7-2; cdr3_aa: ASSLGTGGVYGYT
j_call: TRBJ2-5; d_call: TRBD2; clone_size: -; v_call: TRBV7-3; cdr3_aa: ASSFGGSLETQY
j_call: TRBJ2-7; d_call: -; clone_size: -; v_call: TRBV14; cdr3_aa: ASSHYQYEQY
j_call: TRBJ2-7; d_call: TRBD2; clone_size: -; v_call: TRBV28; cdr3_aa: ASSPHAELAGLYEQY
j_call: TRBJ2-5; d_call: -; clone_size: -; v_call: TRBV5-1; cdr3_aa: ASSPRMAGTRLKETQY
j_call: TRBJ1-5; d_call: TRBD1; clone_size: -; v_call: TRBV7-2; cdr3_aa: ASSSGANRGDQPQH
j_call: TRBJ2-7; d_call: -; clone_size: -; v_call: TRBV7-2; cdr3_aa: ASSLEGAGYQYEQY
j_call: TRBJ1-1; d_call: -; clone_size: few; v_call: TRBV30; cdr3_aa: ACQGYTEAF
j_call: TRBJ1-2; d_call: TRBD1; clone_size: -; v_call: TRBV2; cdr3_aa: ASRRTGPNYGYT
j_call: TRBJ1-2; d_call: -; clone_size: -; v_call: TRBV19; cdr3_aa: ASSIPDPKDGYT
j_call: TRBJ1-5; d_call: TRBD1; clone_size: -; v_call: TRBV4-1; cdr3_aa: ASSQGQGAVQPQH
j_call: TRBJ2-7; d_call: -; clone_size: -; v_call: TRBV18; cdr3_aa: ASSPSRQRTHEQY
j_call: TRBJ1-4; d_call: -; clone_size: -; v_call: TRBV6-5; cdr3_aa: ASSYSRGAREKLF
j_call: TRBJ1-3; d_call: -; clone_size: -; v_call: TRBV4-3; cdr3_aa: ASSQVRSSGNTIY
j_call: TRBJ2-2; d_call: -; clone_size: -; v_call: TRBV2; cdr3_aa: ASSEEGLGTGELF
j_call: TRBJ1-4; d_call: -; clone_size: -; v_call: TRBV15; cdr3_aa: ATSRGSRKTNEKLF
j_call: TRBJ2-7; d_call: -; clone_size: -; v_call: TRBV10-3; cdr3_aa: ATVGLPLAYEQY
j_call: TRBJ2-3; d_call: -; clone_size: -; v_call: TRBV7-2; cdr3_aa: ASSLGFTDTQY